The source of this T cell receptor (beta chain) is a study of CD8 T cells in ankylosing spondylitis. Making the TCR beta libraries involved quantitative 5'-RACE with molecular barcodes. MiXCR, run by TCRdb on the 5' RACE reads, gives a single entry per CDR3 protein. The sample shows 250,000 to 400,000 distinct CDR3 sequences, around a tenth of them seen only once. The study's findings and limits: Made up of about eight highly homologous variants, a TCR beta motif appeared characteristic of ankylosing spondylitis blood. Matched synovial fluid from ankylosing spondylitis patients was reported to be enriched for disease-linked clones. Disease-linked clones bore a CD8+ phenotype and were relatively rare in peripheral blood.

Regarding this clonotype: Its antigen is not identified.

Trimming stripped 6 bases from V and 9 bases from J, with 15 bases between. The CDR3 runs 13 residues. The V call is TRBV12-3 or TRBV12-4, the J call TRBJ2-4; perhaps D is TRBD1 or TRBD2 (5 bases each). Sequencing used blood, either unsorted or a sorted T cell fraction (not recorded which). The receptor's source is a female donor with ankylosing spondylitis or in good health (not recorded which). CDR3 bases: TGTGCCAGCAGCCAAACCGGGGCGAGCATTCAGTACTTC. It codes for CASSQTGASIQYF.